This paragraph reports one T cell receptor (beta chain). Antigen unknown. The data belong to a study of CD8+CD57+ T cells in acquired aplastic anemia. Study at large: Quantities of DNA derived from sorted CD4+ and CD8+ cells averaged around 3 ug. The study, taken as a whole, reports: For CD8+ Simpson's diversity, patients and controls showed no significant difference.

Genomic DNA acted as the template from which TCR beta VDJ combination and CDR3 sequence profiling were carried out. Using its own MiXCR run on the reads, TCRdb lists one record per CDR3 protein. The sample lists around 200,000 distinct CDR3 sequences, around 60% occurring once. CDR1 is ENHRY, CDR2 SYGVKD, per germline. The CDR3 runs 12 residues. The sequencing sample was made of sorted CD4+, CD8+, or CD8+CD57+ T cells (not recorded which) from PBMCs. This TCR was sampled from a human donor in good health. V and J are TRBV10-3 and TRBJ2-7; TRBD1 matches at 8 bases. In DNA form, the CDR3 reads TGTGCTAATGACAGGGGATCCTACGAGCAGTACTTC. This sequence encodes CANDRGSYEQYF.